This T cell receptor beta chain comes out of a study of radiotherapy plus CTLA-4 blockade in lung cancer. Germline V lookup: CDR1 LGHNA, CDR2 YNFKEQ. This CDR3 comprises 15 residues. Method: immunoSEQ multiplex PCR; TCRdb's copy keeps in-frame clones and lacks some. The sample carries 64,000 or so clones, around three quarters recorded once. This TCR was recovered from a human donor with non-small cell lung cancer whose response to radiotherapy plus ipilimumab could not be evaluated. Here the sequenced sample was peripheral blood, taken from a patient treated with radiotherapy plus ipilimumab. V gene TRBV4-2 combines with J gene TRBJ2-5; 7 bases map to TRBD2. Near its end, the DNA agrees better with TRBJ2-7, so the J call may be wrong. The CDR3 nucleotides are TGTGCCAGCAGCAGCAGCGGGGCCCTTTCCTACGAGCAGTACTTC. Translation gives CASSSSGALSYEQYF.